This T cell receptor beta chain was captured by sequencing in a study of T cell changes during pregnancy in multiple sclerosis. The protocol was immunoSEQ multiplex PCR, while the TCRdb copy is restricted to in-frame clones and leaves out a portion. The table shows tens of thousands of clones, with around 96% occurring only once. Germline CDR1 and CDR2: SEHNR and FQNEAQ (reference sequence). The CDR3 extends over 15 amino acids. V lost 5 bases to trimming and J lost 4 bases; unmatched junction nucleotides: 10. The V and J genes are TRBV7-9 and TRBJ2-5; 7 nucleotides match TRBD2. The receptor was derived from a female donor with multiple sclerosis, enrolled in a pregnancy study. The material was CD8+ T cells from peripheral blood mononuclear cells, obtained after pregnancy. The CDR3 loop reads CASSPPSGTVETQYF. Written as DNA, the CDR3 is TGTGCCAGCAGCCCCCCTAGCGGCACCGTAGAGACCCAGTACTTC.